One sample yielded the 2 T cell receptor beta chains listed below, sequenced in a study of blood T cell repertoires in COVID-19 (TCRdb year 2020). The library relied on the immunoSEQ multiplex PCR assay. The table comes from immuneACCESS by way of TCRdb, which keeps in-frame sequences with V and J called. Part of the clones is missing from these tables; in studies checked, under half for an unresolved V gene and the rest for unknown reasons. The sample includes roughly 200,000 clones, with 83% observed a single time. The top ten clones comprise 1.3% of the sample. Material: peripheral blood. The origin of the receptors is a woman between 25 and 40 years old with COVID-19, enrolled during active disease.

The chain recombines TRBV9 with TRBJ2-7, with 7 bases matching TRBD2. This CDR3 spans 16 amino acids. The V and J ends lost 0 bases and 2 bases, in that order; junction bases with no gene match: 8. Germline loops: CDR1 SGDLS, CDR2 YYNGEE. CDR3 sequence: CASSVGTAGPPYEQYF. DNA for the CDR3: TGTGCCAGCAGCGTAGGTACAGCGGGGCCCCCCTACGAGCAGTACTTC.

The J gene is TRBJ2-7, the V gene TRBV4-3, with 8 bases aligning to TRBD1. V trimming: 2 bases; J trimming: 2 bases; junction bases outside the gene matches: 2. The germline V gene encodes CDR1 LGHNA and CDR2 YSLEER. The length of the CDR3 is 14 residues. The CDR3 sequence is CASSQRTGPYEQYF. Here the CDR3 DNA reads TGCGCCAGCAGCCAACGGACAGGGCCCTACGAGCAGTACTTC.